Presented here are 20 T cell receptor beta chains from one specimen sequenced in a study of T cell repertoires in cytomegalovirus infection. TCRdb reprocessed the reads via MiXCR and lists one record per CDR3 protein. The top ten hold 40% to 45% of the sample, which has roughly 120,000 distinct CDR3 sequences, around 31% seen once. These TCRs' antigens remain unknown. Sequencing was performed on CD8+ T cells from cultured PBMCs, taken from culture after CMV antigen stimulation. These receptors were taken from a human donor in good health (CMV status not recorded). Some clones in this sample may be carry-over from other donors' samples.

The chain uses TRBV27 and TRBJ2-7; possible D gene TRBD2, 7 bases. Trimming left V 6 bases short and J 0 bases short, with 12 bases between. The CDR3 loop spans 14 amino acids. The germline CDR1 and CDR2 sequences are MNHEY and SMNVEV (reference sequence). The CDR3 protein is CASSSGGPSYEQYF. The CDR3, as DNA: TGTGCCAGCAGCTCGGGGGGCCCCTCCTACGAGCAGTACTTC.

The chain is built from TRBV6-6 and TRBJ2-1, with TRBD2 as a possible D gene (6 bases). From germline, CDR1 is MNHNY and CDR2 SVGAGI (reference sequence). This CDR3 is 14 amino acids long. Trimming removed 6 bases from V and 6 bases from J, with 15 bases in between. This chain's CDR3 is CASSLQPSANEQFF. CDR3 DNA sequence: TGTGCCAGCAGCCTACAGCCTAGCGCCAATGAGCAGTTCTTC.

This clonotype was counted ten times or more. The V call is TRBV6-1, the J call TRBJ1-2, with 9 bases identical to TRBD1. V shed 7 bases, J shed 5 bases, and the junction held 14 bases outside the gene matches. The CDR3 is 16 amino acids. Germline V lookup: CDR1 MNHNS, CDR2 SASEGT. The CDR3 nucleotides read TGTGCCAGCATGAGTACCGGGACAGGGAAGGTGTATGGCTACACCTTC. Encoded protein: CASMSTGTGKVYGYTF.

This sequence joins TRBV20-1 and TRBJ1-1; 8 positions match TRBD1. The length of the CDR3 is 15 residues. After removal of 0 bases from V and 5 bases from J, the junction contained 8 bases not matched to a gene. CDR1 is DFQATT, CDR2 SNEGSKA, per germline (reference sequence). CDR3 nucleotides: TGCAGTGCTAGAGACGACAGGGGATTTGGGACTGAAGCTTTCTTT. Translating gives CSARDDRGFGTEAFF.

Only a few counts were recorded for this clonotype. The CDR3 region is CASRDVVAEAFF. CDR3 bases: TGTGCCAGCAGAGACGTGGTGGCTGAAGCTTTCTTT. V is TRBV6-1 and J is TRBJ1-1; D gene uncertain. The V gene lost 6 bases and the J gene lost 6 bases, with 11 bases spanning the gap. In germline, CDR1 is MNHNS, CDR2 SASEGT. The CDR3 has 12 residues.

This clonotype was detected a few times. The V and J genes are TRBV4-1 and TRBJ2-2; TRBD1 is a possible D gene (6 bases). V shed 4 bases and J shed 1 base, with 10 bases lying between them. The V gene's germline CDR1 is MGHRA and CDR2 YSYEKL. This CDR3 is 15 amino acids long. This CDR3 is CASSREQGNTGELFF. DNA of the CDR3: TGCGCCAGCAGCCGAGAACAGGGGAACACCGGGGAGCTGTTTTTT.

The rearrangement links TRBV7-2 to TRBJ2-5; no clear D gene. CDR1 and CDR2 (germline): SGHTA, FQGNSA. Trimming shortened V by 0 bases and J by 1 base, and 12 bases separated the two germline ends. The CDR3 has 16 residues. The CDR3, as DNA: TGTGCCAGCAGCTTAGCGAACACCTGGAGCCAAGAGACCCAGTACTTC. Translation: CASSLANTWSQETQYF.

This rearrangement joins TRBV6-5 to TRBJ1-2; D not certain. The CDR3 consists of 13 residues. Trimming shortened V by 5 bases and J by 3 bases, and 10 bases separated the two germline ends. In germline, CDR1 is MNHEY, CDR2 SVGAGI. CDR3 sequence: CASSTGVYYGYTF. Written as DNA, the CDR3 is TGTGCCAGCAGTACCGGCGTTTACTATGGCTACACCTTC.

A few counts support this clonotype. The V call is TRBV7-6, the J call TRBJ1-4; D possibly corresponds to TRBD1 (5 bases). The ends were cut back, 1 base at V and 5 bases at J, with 17 bases in the middle. CDR1 is SGHVS, CDR2 FNYEAQ, per germline. This CDR3 has 17 residues. As DNA, the CDR3 is TGTGCCAGCAGCTTAGGATCAGGGCTCGCCACGAATGAAAAACTGTTTTTT. Translated, it gives CASSLGSGLATNEKLFF.

The chain employs TRBV7-9 and TRBJ2-2, with D perhaps matching TRBD1 (5 bases). This CDR3 region has 14 residues. V was pared by 5 bases and J by 3 bases, with 10 bases between. Germline CDR1 is SEHNR and CDR2 is FQNEAQ (reference sequence). The DNA of the CDR3 is TGTGCCAGCAGCGAGGACAAGGACACCGGGGAGCTGTTTTTT. Its translation is CASSEDKDTGELFF.

This clonotype was recorded a few times. The chain carries TRBV9 and TRBJ2-7; tentatively, D is TRBD1 (5 bases). Germline V CDR1 and CDR2: SGDLS, YYNGEE. There are 14 residues in the CDR3. V dropped 0 bases and J dropped 7 bases, with 14 bases sitting between them. CDR3 bases: TGTGCCAGCAGCGTAGCAGGGTCCACCCTGGAGCAGTACTTC. Its protein product is CASSVAGSTLEQYF.

The rearrangement uses TRBV11-2 and TRBJ2-7, with a possible D match to TRBD1 (6 bases). V was shortened by 5 bases and J by 5 bases, with 25 bases between the two germline ends. Looked up from germline, CDR1 is SGHAT and CDR2 is FQNNGV. This CDR3 is built from 17 residues. The CDR3 region has the DNA TGTGCCAGCAGCCCGACGGGTTTCCCAAGAAACAGGGACGAGCAGTACTTC. Translated, it gives CASSPTGFPRNRDEQYF. The full variable domain, completed using reference TRBV11-2 and TRBJ2-7, is EAGVAQSPRYKIIEKRQSVAFWCNPISGHATLYWYQQILGQGPKLLIQFQNNGVVDDSQLPKDRFSAERLKGVDSTLKIQPAKLEDSAVYLCASSPTGFPRNRDEQYFGPGTRLTVT.

This clonotype was recorded at least ten times. The chain recombines TRBV7-6 with TRBJ2-1, with 11 bases matching TRBD2. CDR1 and CDR2 (germline): SGHVS, FNYEAQ. The CDR3 loop spans 15 amino acids. V lost 6 bases, J lost 8 bases, and 9 bases stayed unmatched. For the CDR3, the DNA is TGTGCCAGCAGGAGGCTAGCGGGGGGATTGGATGAGCAGTTCTTC. Amino acid sequence: CASRRLAGGLDEQFF.

The chain is built from TRBV7-2 and TRBJ1-6, with a tentative D call TRBD1 (5 bases). Germline assignment: CDR1 SGHTA and CDR2 FQGNSA. The CDR3 runs 14 residues. Trimming cost V 3 bases and J 6 bases, with 9 bases left between them. The CDR3 region is CASSFTGGNSPLHF. The CDR3 nucleotides read TGTGCCAGCAGCTTTACCGGGGGTAATTCACCCCTCCACTTT.

Of note for this clonotype: A read error may account for a junction end that differs from germline. The chain's CDR3 is CASSLAQGYAQAF. CDR3 bases: TGTGCCAGCAGCTTAGCGCAGGGGTACGCGCAGGCTTTC. The J gene is TRBJ2-7, the V gene TRBV7-2, with a weak D call TRBD1 (6 bases). This CDR3 is built from 13 residues. Germline values: CDR1 SGHTA, CDR2 FQGNSA.

CDR3: CASSSGNEAFF. CDR3 coding DNA: TGTGCCAGCAGCTCGGGGAATGAAGCTTTCTTT. The J gene is TRBJ1-1, the V gene TRBV7-2; D gene uncertain. Trimming shortened V by 4 bases and J by 7 bases, and 7 bases separated the two germline ends. The CDR3 loop spans 11 amino acids. CDR1 and CDR2 (germline): SGHTA, FQGNSA.

The CDR3 spells CATSRAWDRNQPQHF. In nucleotides, the CDR3 is TGTGCCACCAGCAGAGCGTGGGACAGGAATCAGCCCCAGCATTTT. This chain uses TRBV15 with TRBJ1-5; 8 bases match TRBD1. CDR3 length: 15 amino acids. V shed 1 base, J shed 4 bases, and the junction held 3 bases outside the gene matches. Germline lookup yields CDR1 LNHNV and CDR2 YYDKDF (reference sequence). The whole variable domain, remainder taken from reference TRBV15 and TRBJ1-5, is DAMVIQNPRYQVTQFGKPVTLSCSQTLNHNVMYWYQQKSSQAPKLLFHYYDKDFNNEADTPDNFQSRRPNTSFCFLDIRSPGLGDTAMYLCATSRAWDRNQPQHFGDGTRLSIL.

The chain employs TRBV9 and TRBJ1-6; D is unclear. Between the trimmed V and J ends, which lost 0 bases and 3 bases, there was a span of 13 bases. Germline V gives CDR1 SGDLS, CDR2 YYNGEE. The CDR3 extends over 17 amino acids. CDR3 coding DNA: TGTGCCAGCAGCGTAGAACTCGCGCCGAGCTATAATTCACCCCTCCACTTT. Amino acids: CASSVELAPSYNSPLHF.

The count of this clonotype is one. The rearrangement links TRBV11-2 to TRBJ2-7, with D perhaps matching TRBD1 (6 bases). V lost 2 bases to trimming and J lost 1 base, with 18 bases between them. CDR3 length: 17 amino acids. Germline CDR1 and CDR2: SGHAT and FQNNGV. As DNA, the CDR3 is TGTGCCAGCAGCTTACTTGGGCGCAGGGGTTCATCCTACGAGCAGTACTTC. It is translated as CASSLLGRRGSSYEQYF.

The CDR3 protein is CASPQGNTEAFF. As DNA, the CDR3 is TGTGCCAGTCCTCAGGGGAACACTGAAGCTTTCTTT. The chain employs TRBV2 and TRBJ1-1; D may be TRBD1 (5 bases). The ends were cut back, 9 bases at V and 1 base at J, with 9 bases in the middle. Germline-derived CDR1 and CDR2 are SNHLY and FYNNEI. The CDR3 has 12 residues. Variable domain in full (rest from reference TRBV2 and TRBJ1-1): EPEVTQTPSHQVTQMGQEVILRCVPISNHLYFYWYRQILGQKVEFLVSFYNNEISEKSEIFDDQFSVERPDGSNFTLKIRSTKLEDSAMYFCASPQGNTEAFFGQGTRLTVV.